This T cell receptor (beta chain) was obtained from a study of preoperative IRX-2 immunotherapy in early breast cancer. The treatment: preoperative locoregional IRX-2 cytokine immunotherapy. This phase Ib study tested locoregional IRX-2 cytokine immunotherapy given before surgery. Using immunoSEQ multiplex PCR, the repertoire was profiled, and TCRdb retains in-frame clones only, with some absent. Of about 19,000 clones detected, around four fifths appear once; the ten largest clones hold about 1.2%. The CDR3 contains 13 residues. Per germline, CDR1 LNHDA and CDR2 SQIVND (reference sequence). Trimming took 5 bases from V and 7 from J, leaving 11 bases between them.

This specimen was lymph node tissue, taken after IRX-2 immunotherapy. The chain carries TRBV19 and TRBJ1-4, with a possible D match to TRBD1 (6 bases). The receptor was isolated from a human donor with breast cancer. In DNA, the CDR3 is TGTGCCAGTAGTGGGGGGCGGCGTGAAAAACTGTTTTTT. It is translated as CASSGGRREKLFF. The full variable domain, rest sourced from reference TRBV19 and TRBJ1-4, is DGGITQSPKYLFRKEGQNVTLSCEQNLNHDAMYWYRQDPGQGLRLIYYSQIVNDFQKGDIAEGYSVSREKKESFPLTVTSAQKNPTAFYLCASSGGRREKLFFGSGTQLSVL.